This TCR beta chain was identified during a study of CD8+CD57+ T cells in acquired aplastic anemia. In patients chosen for sequencing, flow cytometry had shown CD8+CD57+ cell expansion. Each of the patients presented with severe acquired aplastic anemia. It was genomic DNA that served as the template for profiling TCR beta VDJ and CDR3. TCRdb recomputed calls from the reads with MiXCR, one row per CDR3 protein. The repertoire holds about 180,000 distinct CDR3 sequences, 45% to 55% seen once, with 1.1% in the top ten. Study-level results: Patients shared just under 30 CD8+ CDR3 sequences with controls.

To note about this clonotype: As yet, its antigen is unknown.

The TCR sequence derives from a human donor with aplastic anemia. The material sequenced was sorted CD4+, CD8+, or CD8+CD57+ T cells (not recorded which) from PBMCs.

CDR3 region: CASSHRQGYEQYF. DNA for the CDR3: TGTGCCAGCAGCCATAGACAGGGTTACGAGCAGTACTTC. The rearrangement links TRBV7-2 to TRBJ2-7, with 7 bases that match TRBD1. Germline values: CDR1 SGHTA, CDR2 FQGNSA. V was pared by 5 bases and J by 4 bases, with 5 bases of the junction left unmatched. This CDR3 contains 13 residues.